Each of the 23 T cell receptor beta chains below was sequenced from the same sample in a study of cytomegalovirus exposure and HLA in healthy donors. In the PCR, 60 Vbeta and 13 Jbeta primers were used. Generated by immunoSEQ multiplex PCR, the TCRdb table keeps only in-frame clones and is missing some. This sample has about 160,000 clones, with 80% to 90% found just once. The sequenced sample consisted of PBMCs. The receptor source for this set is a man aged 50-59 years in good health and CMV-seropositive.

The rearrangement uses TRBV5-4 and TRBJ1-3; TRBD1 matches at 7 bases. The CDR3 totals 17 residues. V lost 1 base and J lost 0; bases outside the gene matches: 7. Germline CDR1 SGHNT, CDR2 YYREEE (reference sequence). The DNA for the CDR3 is TGTGCCAGCAGCTTGCGTTTAGGGGGCATCTCTGGAAACACCATATATTTT. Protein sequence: CASSLRLGGISGNTIYF.

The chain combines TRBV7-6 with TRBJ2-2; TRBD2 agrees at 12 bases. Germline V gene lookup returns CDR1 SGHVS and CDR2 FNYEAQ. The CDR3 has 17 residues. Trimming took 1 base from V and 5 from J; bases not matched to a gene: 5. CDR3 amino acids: CASSLGLAGAGTGELFF. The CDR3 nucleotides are TGTGCCAGCAGCTTAGGACTAGCGGGAGCGGGGACCGGGGAGCTGTTTTTT.

Here the CDR3 reads CATSRGVGQGYEQYF. The CDR3 DNA reads as TGTGCCACCAGCAGAGGGGTGGGACAGGGCTACGAGCAGTACTTC. This chain connects TRBV15 to TRBJ2-7, with 9 bases that match TRBD1. The CDR3 sequence is 15 residues long. Germline CDR1 is LNHNV and CDR2 is YYDKDF (reference sequence). V shed 1 base, J shed 3 bases, and the junction held 4 bases outside the gene matches.

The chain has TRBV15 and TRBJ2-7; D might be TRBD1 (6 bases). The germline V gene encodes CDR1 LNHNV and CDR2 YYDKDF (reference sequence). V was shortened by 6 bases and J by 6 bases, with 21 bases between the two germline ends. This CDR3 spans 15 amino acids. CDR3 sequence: CATRGAGTLFGEQYF. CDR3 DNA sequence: TGTGCCACCAGGGGAGCCGGGACACTTTTCGGCGAGCAGTACTTC. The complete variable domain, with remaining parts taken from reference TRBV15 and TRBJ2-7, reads DAMVIQNPRYQVTQFGKPVTLSCSQTLNHNVMYWYQQKSSQAPKLLFHYYDKDFNNEADTPDNFQSRRPNTSFCFLDIRSPGLGDTAMYLCATRGAGTLFGEQYFGPGTRLTVT.

The DNA of the CDR3 is TGTGCCAGCAATTCTCCCGCCGGGAACACTGAAGCTTTCTTT. Encoded protein: CASNSPAGNTEAFF. The chain couples TRBV28 to TRBJ1-1; no reliable D call. The V end was cut by 7 bases, the J end by 1 base, with 13 bases between. The CDR3 consists of 14 residues. Germline CDR1 MDHEN, CDR2 SYDVKM.

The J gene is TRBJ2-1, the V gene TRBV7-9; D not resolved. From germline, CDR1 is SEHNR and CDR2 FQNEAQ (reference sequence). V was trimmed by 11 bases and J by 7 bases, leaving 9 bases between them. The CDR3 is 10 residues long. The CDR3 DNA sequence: TGTGCCGAGGAAAGGAATGAGCAGTTCTTC. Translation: CAEERNEQFF.

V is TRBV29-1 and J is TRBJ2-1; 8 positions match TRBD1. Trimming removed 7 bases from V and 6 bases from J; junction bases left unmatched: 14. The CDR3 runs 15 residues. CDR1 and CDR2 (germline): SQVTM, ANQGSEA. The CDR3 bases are TGCAGCGCCAGGACAGGGCAACAAGCCTCCAATGAGCAGTTCTTC. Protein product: CSARTGQQASNEQFF.

The CDR3 loop is CASSSSGGSYNEQFF. The CDR3 DNA reads as TGTGCCAGCAGCTCTAGCGGGGGGTCTTACAATGAGCAGTTCTTC. The chain recombines TRBV7-9 with TRBJ2-1; 11 nucleotides line up with TRBD2. Trimming removed 4 bases from V and 4 bases from J; junction bases left unmatched: 3. The CDR3 totals 15 residues. In germline, CDR1 is SEHNR, CDR2 FQNEAQ (reference sequence).

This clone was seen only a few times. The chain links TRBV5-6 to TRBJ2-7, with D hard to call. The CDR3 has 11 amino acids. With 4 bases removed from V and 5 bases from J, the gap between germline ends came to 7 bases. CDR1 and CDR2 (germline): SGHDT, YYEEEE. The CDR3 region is CASSAADEQYF. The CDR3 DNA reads TGTGCCAGCAGCGCCGCGGACGAGCAGTACTTC.

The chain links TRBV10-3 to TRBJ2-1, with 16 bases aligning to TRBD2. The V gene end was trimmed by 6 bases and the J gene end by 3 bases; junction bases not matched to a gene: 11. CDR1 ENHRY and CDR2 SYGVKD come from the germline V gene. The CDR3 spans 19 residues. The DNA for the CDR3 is TGTGCCATCAGCGATCTAGGGACTAGCGGGGGGGAAATCTACAATGAGCAGTTCTTC. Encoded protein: CAISDLGTSGGEIYNEQFF.

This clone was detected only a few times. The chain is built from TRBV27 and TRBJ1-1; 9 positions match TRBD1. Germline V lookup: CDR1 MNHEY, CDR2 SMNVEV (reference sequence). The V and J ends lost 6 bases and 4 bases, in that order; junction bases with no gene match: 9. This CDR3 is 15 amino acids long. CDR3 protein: CASSRGTGRITEAFF. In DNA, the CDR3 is TGTGCCAGCAGCCGAGGGACAGGGCGGATCACTGAAGCTTTCTTT.

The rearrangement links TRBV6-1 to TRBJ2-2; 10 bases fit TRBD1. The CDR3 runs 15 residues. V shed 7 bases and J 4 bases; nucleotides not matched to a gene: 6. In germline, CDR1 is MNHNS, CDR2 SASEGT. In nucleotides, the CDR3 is TGTGCCAGCACCTCGGGACAGGGGATCACCGGGGAGCTGTTTTTT. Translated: CASTSGQGITGELFF.

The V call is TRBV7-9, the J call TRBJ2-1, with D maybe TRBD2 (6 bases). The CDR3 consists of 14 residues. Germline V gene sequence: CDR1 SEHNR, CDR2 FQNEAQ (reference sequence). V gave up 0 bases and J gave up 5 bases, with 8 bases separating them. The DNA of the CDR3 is TGTGCCAGCAGCTTAGCGGGAGGAAACAATGAGCAGTTCTTC. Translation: CASSLAGGNNEQFF.

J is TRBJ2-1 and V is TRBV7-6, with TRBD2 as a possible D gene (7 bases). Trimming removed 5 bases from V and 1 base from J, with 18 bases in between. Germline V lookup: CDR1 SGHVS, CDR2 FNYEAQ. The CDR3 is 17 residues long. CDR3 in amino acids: CASSLQGRGGSYNEQFF. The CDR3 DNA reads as TGTGCCAGCAGCCTTCAGGGGAGGGGAGGGTCCTACAATGAGCAGTTCTTC.

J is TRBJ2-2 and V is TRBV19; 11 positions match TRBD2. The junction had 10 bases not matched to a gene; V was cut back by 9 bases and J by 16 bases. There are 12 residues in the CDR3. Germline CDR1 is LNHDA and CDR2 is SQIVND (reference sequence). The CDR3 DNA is TGTGCCAGCGGGACTAGCGGACGGGATGCGTTTTTT. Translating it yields CASGTSGRDAFF.

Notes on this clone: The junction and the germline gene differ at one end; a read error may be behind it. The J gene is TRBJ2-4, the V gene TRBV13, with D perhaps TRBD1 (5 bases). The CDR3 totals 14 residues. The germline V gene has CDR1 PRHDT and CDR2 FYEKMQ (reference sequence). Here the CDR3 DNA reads TGTGCCAGCAGGAGACAGAGTGCCAAAAACAGTCAGTACTTC. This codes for CASRRQSAKNSQYF. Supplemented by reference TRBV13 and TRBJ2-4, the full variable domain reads AAGVIQSPRHLIKEKRETATLKCYPIPRHDTVYWYQQGPGQDPQFLISFYEKMQSDKGSIPDRFSAQQFSDYHSELNMSSLELGDSALYFCASRRQSAKNSQYFGAGTRLSVL.

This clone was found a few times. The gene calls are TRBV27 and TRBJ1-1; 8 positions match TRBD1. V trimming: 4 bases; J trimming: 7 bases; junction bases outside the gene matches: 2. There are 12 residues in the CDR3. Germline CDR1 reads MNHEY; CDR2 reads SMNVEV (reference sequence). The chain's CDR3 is CASSSTGVEAFF. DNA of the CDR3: TGTGCCAGCAGTTCGACAGGGGTTGAAGCTTTCTTT.

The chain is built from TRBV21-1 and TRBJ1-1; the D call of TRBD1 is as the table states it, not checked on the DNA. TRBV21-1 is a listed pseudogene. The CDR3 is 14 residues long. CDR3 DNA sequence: TGTGCCAGCCTCCCGGGACAGGGATGGGCTGAAGCTTTCTTT. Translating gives CASLPGQGWAEAFF.

CDR3 DNA: TGTGCCACTTCTAGCGGCCTAAGCACAGATACGCAGTATTTT. Translated: CATSSGLSTDTQYF. The chain has TRBV27 and TRBJ2-3, with 7 bases matching TRBD2. This CDR3 comprises 14 residues. CDR1 MNHEY and CDR2 SMNVEV come from the germline V gene (reference sequence). Unmatched junction bases numbered 7, after V lost 10 bases and J lost 0 bases.

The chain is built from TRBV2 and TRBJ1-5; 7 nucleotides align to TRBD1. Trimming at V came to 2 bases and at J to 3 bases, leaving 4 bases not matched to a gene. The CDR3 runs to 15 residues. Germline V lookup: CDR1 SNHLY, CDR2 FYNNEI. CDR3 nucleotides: TGTGCCAGCAGTGAACAGGGGGGAGACAATCAGCCCCAGCATTTT. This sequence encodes CASSEQGGDNQPQHF.

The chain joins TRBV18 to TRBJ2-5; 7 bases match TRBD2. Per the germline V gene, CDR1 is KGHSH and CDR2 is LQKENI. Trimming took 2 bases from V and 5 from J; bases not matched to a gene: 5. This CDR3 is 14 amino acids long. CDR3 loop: CASSPGTGGETQYF. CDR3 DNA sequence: TGTGCCAGCTCACCAGGGACGGGGGGTGAGACCCAGTACTTC.

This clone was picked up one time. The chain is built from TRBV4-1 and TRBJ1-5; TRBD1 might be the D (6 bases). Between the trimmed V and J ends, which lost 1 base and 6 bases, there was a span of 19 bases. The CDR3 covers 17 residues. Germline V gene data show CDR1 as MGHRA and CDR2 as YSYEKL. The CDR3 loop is CASSQGLGGGARQPQHF. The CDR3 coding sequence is TGCGCCAGCAGCCAAGGGCTCGGTGGGGGGGCGCGTCAGCCCCAGCATTTT.

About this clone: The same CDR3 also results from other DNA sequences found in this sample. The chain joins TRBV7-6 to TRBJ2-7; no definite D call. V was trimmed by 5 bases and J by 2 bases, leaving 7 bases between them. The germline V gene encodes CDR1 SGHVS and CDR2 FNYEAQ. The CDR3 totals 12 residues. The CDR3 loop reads CASSPGTYEQYF. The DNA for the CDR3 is TGTGCCAGCAGCCCAGGTACCTACGAGCAGTACTTC.